This is a list of T cell receptor beta chains from one sample in a study of a mutant IDH1 vaccine in newly diagnosed glioma. Their target antigens are unknown. Profiled with immunoSEQ multiplex PCR; TCRdb holds only in-frame clones, not every one. Altogether about 41,000 clones are present, more than 80% being singletons, with the ten largest covering 1.5%. Specimen: PBMCs, collected from a glioma patient whose treatment included an IDH1 peptide vaccine. The receptors were gathered from a man aged 35 to 55 with glioma. Each CDR3 is given with its conserved first and last residue. Size is stated for part of the rows, as once, few or many counts, or as a class when the clone is expanded.

j_call cdr3_length v_call clone_size cdr3_aa
TRBJ1-3 16 TRBV30 . CAWSVSRTHSGNTIYF
TRBJ2-1 18 TRBV11-2 . CASSLRTSGSRVGSEQFF
TRBJ1-3 14 TRBV25-1 . CASSEGGAGNTIYF
TRBJ2-1 17 TRBV4-2 few CASSQDSLAGGRSEQFF
TRBJ1-5 17 TRBV7-8 . CASSLNPGTQNNQPQHF
TRBJ1-1 14 TRBV7-6 . CASSPTGLNTEAFF
TRBJ2-3 16 TRBV9 . CASSPRTSGRTDTQYF
TRBJ2-6 14 TRBV27 once CASSYRAGANVLTF
TRBJ1-2 16 TRBV7-2 . CASSYTRSGPNYGYTF
TRBJ1-5 13 TRBV7-2 . CASSLRGNQPQHF
TRBJ2-5 15 TRBV7-9 once CASSTADTRQQTQYF
TRBJ1-3 18 TRBV28 . CASSLSGLAGVSGNTIYF
TRBJ2-5 15 TRBV7-2 . CASSLLAVRKETQYF
TRBJ1-1 16 TRBV18 . CASSPAQGASNTEAFF
TRBJ1-3 15 TRBV7-8 . CASSWGGYSGNTIYF
TRBJ1-1 14 TRBV7-9 . CASSSQGTNTEAFF
TRBJ1-2 14 TRBV6-1 . CASSESGTNYGYTF
TRBJ1-1 14 TRBV5-1 . CASSFRGVDTEAFF
TRBJ1-5 15 TRBV6-6 . CASRLDRTSNQPQHF
TRBJ2-2 13 TRBV6-5 . CASGTGNTGELFF
TRBJ1-6 14 TRBV5-4 . CASSQDLGNSPLHF
TRBJ1-1 14 TRBV11-2 . CASSLSGQNTEAFF
TRBJ1-1 13 TRBV15 . CATSRDLGIEAFF
TRBJ2-3 14 TRBV29-1 . CSVAGSGAADTQYF
TRBJ2-5 15 TRBV4-1 . CASSQRQGGGETQYF
TRBJ2-6 14 TRBV7-8 . CASSLDFGANVLTF
TRBJ2-7 14 TRBV27 . CASSPGTFIYEQYF